Below, 14 T cell receptor beta chains from the same sample are listed, as sequenced in a study of T cell changes during pregnancy in multiple sclerosis. Sequencing used immunoSEQ multiplex PCR; TCRdb keeps in-frame clones, though not all of them. Of under 95,000 clones in the sample, about 94% were seen once. The sample was peripheral blood, taken in the second trimester of pregnancy. The receptors were gathered from a female donor in good health, enrolled as a control in a pregnancy study.

The chain carries TRBV15 and TRBJ2-3; TRBD2 aligns across 9 bases. The CDR3 covers 17 residues. J lost 4 bases, V lost 5 bases, and 13 bases had no gene match. Germline CDR1 reads LNHNV; CDR2 reads YYDKDF (reference sequence). The CDR3 DNA reads as TGTGCCACCAGCGGGATAACCGGGACTAGCTTCCCAGATACGCAGTATTTT. Its translation is CATSGITGTSFPDTQYF. Complete variable domain (other parts from reference TRBV15 and TRBJ2-3): DAMVIQNPRYQVTQFGKPVTLSCSQTLNHNVMYWYQQKSSQAPKLLFHYYDKDFNNEADTPDNFQSRRPNTSFCFLDIRSPGLGDTAMYLCATSGITGTSFPDTQYFGPGTRLTVL.

The rearrangement joins TRBV7-2 to TRBJ1-4; 7 bases line up with TRBD1. CDR3 length equals 15 residues. In germline, CDR1 is SGHTA, CDR2 FQGNSA. The junction had 9 bases not matched to a gene; V was cut back by 1 base and J by 10 bases. The CDR3 loop reads CASSLVLQGSGKLFF. CDR3 nucleotide sequence: TGTGCCAGCAGCTTAGTACTACAGGGGAGCGGAAAACTGTTTTTT.

This chain joins TRBV29-1 and TRBJ2-2; maybe TRBD1 (6 bases). Germline V CDR1 and CDR2: SQVTM, ANQGSEA. This CDR3 is built from 13 residues. V lost 7 bases and J lost 4, with 13 bases in between. The CDR3 sequence is CSGRTGTTGELFF. CDR3 DNA sequence: TGCAGCGGGAGAACAGGGACCACCGGGGAGCTGTTTTTT.

The chain combines TRBV5-4 with TRBJ2-7; no firm D call. The V gene lost 3 bases and the J gene lost 1 base, with 2 bases spanning the gap. The germline CDR1 and CDR2 sequences are SGHNT and YYREEE (reference sequence). This CDR3 has 11 amino acids. The CDR3 DNA is TGTGCCAGCAGCTCGTCCTACGAGCAGTACTTC. This codes for CASSSSYEQYF.

This chain connects TRBV6-6 to TRBJ2-5, with D possibly being TRBD1 (8 bases). Trimming removed 2 bases from V and 3 bases from J, with 13 bases in between. This CDR3 comprises 15 residues. Germline V gene lookup returns CDR1 MNHNY and CDR2 SVGAGI (reference sequence). CDR3 sequence: CASSYGTGGEETQYF. The CDR3 DNA sequence: TGTGCCAGCAGTTACGGCACAGGGGGGGAAGAGACCCAGTACTTC.

The chain uses TRBV9 and TRBJ2-3, with 7 bases identical to TRBD1. Trimming removed 0 bases from V and 3 bases from J; junction bases left unmatched: 4. The CDR3 consists of 15 residues. Germline values: CDR1 SGDLS, CDR2 YYNGEE. In DNA, the CDR3 is TGTGCCAGCAGCGTAGGTAACAGGGGTACAGATACGCAGTATTTT. Amino acids: CASSVGNRGTDTQYF.

This clone was observed once. This chain links TRBV2 with TRBJ1-1, with a possible D match to TRBD1 (5 bases). The CDR3 has 14 residues. In germline, CDR1 is SNHLY, CDR2 FYNNEI. V lost 6 bases and J lost 10, with 21 bases in between. The CDR3 here is CASSGLRGKRGAFF. In DNA form, the CDR3 reads TGTGCCAGCAGCGGTCTTCGGGGGAAGCGAGGAGCTTTCTTT.

The chain combines TRBV4-1 with TRBJ1-1; tentative D call: TRBD1 (6 bases). Germline CDR1 is MGHRA and CDR2 is YSYEKL. V lost 3 bases and J 4 bases, leaving 18 bases between the germline ends. The CDR3 covers 16 residues. CDR3 nucleotides: TGCGCCAGCAGCCACGGGACATTACCGATCAGCACTGAAGCTTTCTTT. This translates into CASSHGTLPISTEAFF.

This rearrangement joins TRBV5-1 to TRBJ1-2; no reliable D call. CDR1 and CDR2 from the germline V gene are SGHRS and YFSETQ. The CDR3 is made up of 14 amino acids. Trimming cost V 1 base and J 6 bases, with 13 bases left between them. CDR3 protein: CASSLKSPSDGYTF. CDR3 bases: TGCGCCAGCAGCTTGAAATCACCTTCGGATGGCTACACCTTC.

The rearrangement joins TRBV28 to TRBJ2-7; D is possibly TRBD2 (6 bases). CDR1 and CDR2 (germline): MDHEN, SYDVKM. This CDR3 has 14 residues. Trimming cost V 8 bases and J 3 bases, with 17 bases left between them. Here the CDR3 DNA reads TGTGCCAGCCACCCACCCGGGAGCAGCTACGAGCAGTACTTC. It specifies CASHPPGSSYEQYF.

V is TRBV2 and J is TRBJ2-2; 9 bases fit TRBD2. Unmatched junction bases numbered 3, after V lost 4 bases and J lost 3 bases. This CDR3 comprises 15 residues. Germline CDR1 is SNHLY and CDR2 is FYNNEI. CDR3 region: CASSGTSAYTGELFF. The CDR3 bases are TGTGCCAGCAGTGGGACTAGCGCCTACACCGGGGAGCTGTTTTTT.

The chain has TRBV6-5 and TRBJ1-1; unclear D gene. There are 15 residues in the CDR3. Germline V gene sequence: CDR1 MNHEY, CDR2 SVGAGI. V was cut by 6 bases and J by 1 base, with 15 bases left in between. In DNA, the CDR3 is TGTGCCAGCAGCTCCCCCTCGGCGGGGAACACTGAAGCTTTCTTT. Translated: CASSSPSAGNTEAFF.

This chain links TRBV4-2 with TRBJ2-3, with D uncertain. CDR1 is LGHNA, CDR2 YNFKEQ, per germline. Trimming took 0 bases from V and 0 from J, leaving 13 bases between them. The CDR3 runs to 17 residues. Written as DNA, the CDR3 is TGTGCCAGCAGCCAAGATAGTATGCACCAAAGCACAGATACGCAGTATTTT. It codes for CASSQDSMHQSTDTQYF.

The gene calls are TRBV23-1 and TRBJ2-7, with D maybe TRBD1 (6 bases). TRBV23-1 is an open reading frame, and its role is uncertain. V was pared by 5 bases and J by 3 bases, with 29 bases between. There are 19 residues in the CDR3. CDR3 sequence reads: CASSTRGRGPLWEDYEQYF. The CDR3 nucleotides are TGCGCCAGCAGTACCAGGGGAAGGGGTCCGCTTTGGGAAGACTACGAGCAGTACTTC.